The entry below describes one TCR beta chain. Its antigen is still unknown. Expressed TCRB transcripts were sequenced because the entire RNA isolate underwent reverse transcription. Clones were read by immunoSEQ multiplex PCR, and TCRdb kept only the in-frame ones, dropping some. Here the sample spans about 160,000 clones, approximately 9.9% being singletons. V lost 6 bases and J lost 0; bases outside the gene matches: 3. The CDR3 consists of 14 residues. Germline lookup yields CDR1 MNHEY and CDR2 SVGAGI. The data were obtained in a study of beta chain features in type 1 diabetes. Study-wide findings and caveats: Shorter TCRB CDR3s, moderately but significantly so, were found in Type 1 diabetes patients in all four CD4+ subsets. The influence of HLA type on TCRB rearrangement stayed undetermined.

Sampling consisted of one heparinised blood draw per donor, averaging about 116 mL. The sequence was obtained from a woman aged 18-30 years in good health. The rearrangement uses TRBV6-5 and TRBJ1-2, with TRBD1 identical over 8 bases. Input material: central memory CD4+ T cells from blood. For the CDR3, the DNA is TGTGCCAGCAGGGACAGGGCCACTAACTATGGCTACACCTTC. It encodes CASRDRATNYGYTF.